One and the same sample provided the 26 T cell receptor beta chains below, sequenced in a study of T cell responses to AZD1222 COVID-19 vaccine. Using immunoSEQ multiplex PCR, the repertoire was profiled, and TCRdb retains in-frame clones only, with some absent. This sample has 180,000 or so clones; over 90% occur once, and the top ten carry 1.5% to 2.5%. The input for sequencing was peripheral blood, taken 28 days after the second AZD1222 dose. The receptors stem from an adult who received the AZD1222 COVID-19 vaccine.

The gene calls are TRBV18 and TRBJ1-1; possible D gene TRBD1, 5 bases. V was cut by 0 bases and J by 3 bases, with 14 bases left in between. Germline assignment: CDR1 KGHSH and CDR2 LQKENI. The CDR3 contains 16 residues. In DNA form, the CDR3 reads TGTGCCAGCTCACCACCTAGCGGGGCGCTTTACACTGAAGCTTTCTTT. This encodes CASSPPSGALYTEAFF.

In its sample, this clone was seen once. This rearrangement joins TRBV10-3 to TRBJ2-3; the match to TRBD2 covers 7 bases. With 3 bases clipped from V and 0 bases from J, the junction kept 9 bases outside the gene matches. CDR1 ENHRY and CDR2 SYGVKD come from the germline V gene. The CDR3 covers 17 residues. The CDR3 DNA sequence: TGTGCCATCAGTGAACCCCGACTAGCTCCTAGCACAGATACGCAGTATTTT. Protein: CAISEPRLAPSTDTQYF.

This clone has just a few counts. The CDR3 DNA reads as TGCGCCAGCAGCCAAGGAAGGGGGTTCAGCTCCTACAATGAGCAGTTCTTC. It codes for CASSQGRGFSSYNEQFF. The chain has TRBV4-1 and TRBJ2-1, with D perhaps matching TRBD1 (6 bases). CDR1 is MGHRA and CDR2 is YSYEKL in the germline V gene. Trimming left V 1 base short and J 0 bases short, with 13 bases between. There are 17 residues in the CDR3.

The chain employs TRBV6-5 and TRBJ2-2; TRBD2 aligns across 8 bases. The CDR3 has 15 amino acids. CDR1 and CDR2 (germline): MNHEY, SVGAGI. V lost 5 bases to trimming and J lost 9 bases; unmatched junction nucleotides: 11. For the CDR3, the DNA is TGTGCCAGCAGTAGGGACCCCGGGAGGGCCTGGGAGCTGTTTTTT. Its translation: CASSRDPGRAWELFF.

The CDR3 sequence is CASSYSRASLADTQYF. CDR3 DNA: TGTGCCAGCAGTTACTCTAGGGCTAGTTTGGCAGATACGCAGTATTTT. V is TRBV6-6 and J is TRBJ2-3; D uncertain. The CDR3 totals 16 residues. CDR1 and CDR2 (germline): MNHNY, SVGAGI (reference sequence). The V end lost 0 bases, the J end lost 4 bases, and 14 bases lay between the germline ends.

This clone was seen a single time. V usage is TRBV4-3 and J usage is TRBJ2-5; D uncertain. V gave up 5 bases and J gave up 7 bases, with 20 bases separating them. Germline loops: CDR1 LGHNA, CDR2 YSLEER. The CDR3 is made up of 15 amino acids. The chain's CDR3 is CASSTRLGPRWTQYF. In DNA, the CDR3 is TGCGCCAGCAGCACTCGACTTGGGCCCCGGTGGACCCAGTACTTC.

The V and J genes are TRBV9 and TRBJ1-2; 7 nucleotides line up with TRBD1. This CDR3 spans 14 amino acids. V shed 0 bases and J 8 bases; nucleotides not matched to a gene: 7. Germline lookup yields CDR1 SGDLS and CDR2 YYNGEE. The CDR3 region is CASSVVGGAEGYTF. CDR3 sequence (DNA): TGTGCCAGCAGCGTAGTAGGGGGCGCGGAGGGCTACACCTTC.

The V call is TRBV6-5, the J call TRBJ2-7; 7 bases are shared with TRBD2. Germline loops: CDR1 MNHEY, CDR2 SVGAGI. The CDR3 loop spans 12 amino acids. Trimming removed 6 bases from V and 12 bases from J; junction bases left unmatched: 11. The CDR3 DNA reads as TGTGCCAGCAGACCTACTGGGGGGGGAACGTACTTC. Protein product: CASRPTGGGTYF.

The chain combines TRBV6-4 with TRBJ2-7, with 7 nucleotides matching TRBD2. The CDR3 is made up of 16 amino acids. Trimming at V came to 5 bases and at J to 0 bases, leaving 10 bases not matched to a gene. Germline CDR1 reads MRHNA; CDR2 reads SNTAGT. This CDR3 is CASSPRAGKSSYEQYF. CDR3 nucleotide sequence: TGTGCCAGCAGTCCCAGAGCGGGGAAAAGCTCCTACGAGCAGTACTTC.

The V and J genes are TRBV15 and TRBJ2-5; the D gene is possibly TRBD1 (6 bases). Per germline, CDR1 LNHNV and CDR2 YYDKDF (reference sequence). The CDR3 spans 13 residues. V lost 3 bases to trimming and J lost 5 bases, with 10 bases between them. The CDR3: CATSSGTTETQYF. The CDR3 DNA reads TGTGCCACCAGCAGTGGGACAACGGAGACCCAGTACTTC.

The chain employs TRBV6-5 and TRBJ2-1; 8 bases align to TRBD1. Per germline, CDR1 MNHEY and CDR2 SVGAGI. Germline trimming cut 5 bases from V and 7 bases from J; bases unmatched to any gene: 10. The CDR3 is 15 amino acids. CDR3 in amino acids: CASSPGQVRGNEQFF. CDR3 in DNA: TGTGCCAGCAGTCCGGGACAGGTTAGGGGGAATGAGCAGTTCTTC.

V is TRBV9 and J is TRBJ1-2, with D possibly TRBD1 on 5 matching bases. Germline CDR1 reads SGDLS; CDR2 reads YYNGEE. This CDR3 is built from 11 residues. The V end was cut by 4 bases, the J end by 5 bases, with 6 bases between. DNA for the CDR3: TGTGCCAGCAGCTCAGGGTATGGCTACACCTTC. This sequence encodes CASSSGYGYTF.

This clone was seen more than once but under ten times. The chain combines TRBV4-2 with TRBJ2-3, with 10 bases that match TRBD2. V lost 0 bases, J lost 5 bases, and 2 bases stayed unmatched. Germline V gene sequence: CDR1 LGHNA, CDR2 YNFKEQ. The CDR3 is 15 amino acids. DNA for the CDR3: TGTGCCAGCAGCCAAGATAGGACTAGCGGAGATACGCAGTATTTT. Amino acid sequence: CASSQDRTSGDTQYF.

A word on this clone: One junction end disagrees with the germline gene, perhaps due to a read error. The chain couples TRBV29-1 to TRBJ1-1, with D perhaps TRBD1 (5 bases). Germline CDR1 is SQVTM and CDR2 is ANQGSEA. The CDR3 has 13 amino acids. CDR3 in amino acids: CSVKDRGNTEAFF. The CDR3 DNA sequence: TGCAGCGTTAAAGACAGAGGGAACACTGAAGCTTTCTTT. The whole variable domain, remainder taken from reference TRBV29-1 and TRBJ1-1, is SAVISQKPSRDICQRGTSLTIQCQVDSQVTMMFWYRQQPGQSLTLIATANQGSEATYESGFVIDKFPISRPNLTFSTLTVSNMSPEDSSIYLCSVKDRGNTEAFFGQGTRLTVV.

V usage is TRBV4-3 and J usage is TRBJ2-3; 9 bases line up with TRBD2. This CDR3 is built from 16 residues. Germline lookup yields CDR1 LGHNA and CDR2 YSLEER. The V segment lost 1 base and the J segment 1 base; nucleotides outside the gene matches: 3. In DNA, the CDR3 is TGCGCCAGCAGCCAAGTTCTAGCGGGGCGCACAGATACGCAGTATTTT. It is translated as CASSQVLAGRTDTQYF.

The rearrangement links TRBV6-5 to TRBJ2-3; the match to TRBD1 covers 9 bases. Germline V CDR1 and CDR2: MNHEY, SVGAGI. After removal of 4 bases from V and 7 bases from J, the junction contained 12 bases not matched to a gene. The CDR3 loop spans 16 amino acids. The chain's CDR3 is CASSSAGTGFVYTQYF. CDR3 DNA sequence: TGTGCCAGCAGTTCGGCCGGGACAGGGTTCGTATATACGCAGTATTTT.

V and J are TRBV19 and TRBJ1-6; 8 bases agree with TRBD1. V lost 6 bases to trimming and J lost 7 bases; unmatched junction nucleotides: 2. Germline V CDR1 and CDR2: LNHDA, SQIVND (reference sequence). The CDR3 has 13 residues. CDR3 residues: CASSRTGNSPLHF. DNA of the CDR3: TGTGCCAGTAGCAGGACAGGGAATTCACCCCTCCACTTT.

This clone was recorded only once. The chain joins TRBV5-1 to TRBJ2-5, with TRBD2 identical over 13 bases. The V gene's germline CDR1 is SGHRS and CDR2 YFSETQ. J was trimmed by 4 bases and V by 4 bases; bases with no gene match: 10. The length of the CDR3 is 17 residues. CDR3 bases: TGCGCCAGCAGCAGGACTAGCGGGGGAGGGGTGCGAGAGACCCAGTACTTC. Its translation is CASSRTSGGGVRETQYF.

J is TRBJ2-7 and V is TRBV18; 8 bases line up with TRBD1. CDR1 and CDR2 (germline): KGHSH, LQKENI. V lost 3 bases to trimming and J lost 3 bases; unmatched junction nucleotides: 4. The CDR3 is 14 amino acids. Here the CDR3 reads CASSPTGDLYEQYF. CDR3 nucleotides: TGTGCCAGCTCACCGACAGGGGACCTCTACGAGCAGTACTTC.

This clone was seen only a few times. The J gene is TRBJ2-7, the V gene TRBV5-1, with D hard to call. The CDR3 runs to 13 residues. Germline V CDR1 and CDR2: SGHRS, YFSETQ. Trimming took off 0 bases at V and 3 bases at J, with 7 bases between the two ends. In nucleotides, the CDR3 is TGCGCCAGCAGCTTGGCCCAGCACTACGAGCAGTACTTC. Protein product: CASSLAQHYEQYF.

This rearrangement joins TRBV6-5 to TRBJ2-3, with D unresolved. CDR1 and CDR2 (germline): MNHEY, SVGAGI. V lost 2 bases and J lost 2, with 5 bases in between. CDR3 length: 13 amino acids. CDR3 sequence reads: CASSYGVTDTQYF. The CDR3 region has the DNA TGTGCCAGCAGTTACGGAGTCACAGATACGCAGTATTTT.

V usage is TRBV3-1 (or the pseudogene TRBV3-2) and J usage is TRBJ2-4; possibly TRBD2 for D (5 bases). From germline, CDR1 is LGHDT and CDR2 YNNKEL (reference sequence). The germline V and J ends were trimmed by 3 bases and 4 bases, with 7 bases remaining between them. The CDR3 length is 13 residues. In DNA, the CDR3 is TGTGCCAGCAGCCAGAGGGTGAAAAACATTCAGTACTTC. Its translation is CASSQRVKNIQYF.

The V gene is TRBV18, the J gene TRBJ1-1; 9 bases match TRBD1. This CDR3 has 15 residues. Trimming cost V 3 bases and J 3 bases; bases outside gene matches: 5. The germline CDR1 and CDR2 sequences are KGHSH and LQKENI. The CDR3 coding sequence is TGTGCCAGCTCACCCGAAACAGGGGGCTACACTGAAGCTTTCTTT. It codes for CASSPETGGYTEAFF. The full variable domain, with the rest looked up from reference TRBV18 and TRBJ1-1, is NAGVMQNPRHLVRRRGQEARLRCSPMKGHSHVYWYRQLPEEGLKFMVYLQKENIIDESGMPKERFSAEFPKEGPSILRIQQVVRGDSAAYFCASSPETGGYTEAFFGQGTRLTVV.

The rearrangement joins TRBV10-3 to TRBJ1-2; D uncertain. Germline V lookup: CDR1 ENHRY, CDR2 SYGVKD. The V end was cut by 2 bases, the J end by 8 bases, with 9 bases between. This CDR3 is 12 amino acids long. The DNA for the CDR3 is TGTGCCATCAGTGAGGGTTCGGGCGGCTACACCTTC. Residues: CAISEGSGGYTF.

The J gene is TRBJ2-3, the V gene TRBV4-2, with a possible D match to TRBD2 (5 bases). V was cut by 3 bases and J by 0 bases, with 10 bases left in between. The CDR3 is 15 residues long. Germline CDR1 LGHNA, CDR2 YNFKEQ. The DNA for the CDR3 is TGTGCCAGCAGCCAGGGAGTGAGGAGCACAGATACGCAGTATTTT. Its translation is CASSQGVRSTDTQYF.

The gene calls are TRBV11-2 and TRBJ2-4; no definite D call. Trimming removed 1 base at V and 1 base at J, with 8 bases between. Germline V gene lookup returns CDR1 SGHAT and CDR2 FQNNGV. The CDR3 loop spans 15 amino acids. For the CDR3, the DNA is TGTGCCAGCAGCTTAGGCGGACCGGCCAAAAACATTCAGTACTTC. As protein: CASSLGGPAKNIQYF. The full variable domain, completed using reference TRBV11-2 and TRBJ2-4, is EAGVAQSPRYKIIEKRQSVAFWCNPISGHATLYWYQQILGQGPKLLIQFQNNGVVDDSQLPKDRFSAERLKGVDSTLKIQPAKLEDSAVYLCASSLGGPAKNIQYFGAGTRLSVL.